These 8 T cell receptor beta chains were all obtained from the same sample, sequenced in a study of cytotoxic CD8 clonotypes in ibrutinib-treated CLL. Method: immunoSEQ multiplex PCR; TCRdb's copy keeps in-frame clones and lacks some. The sample records hundreds of thousands of clones, 65% to 80% being singletons. This sample comprised PBMCs, obtained after 12 months of ibrutinib treatment. The receptor source for this set is a human donor with chronic lymphocytic leukemia.

This chain joins TRBV19 and TRBJ1-2; no reliable D call. The V gene's germline CDR1 is LNHDA and CDR2 SQIVND (reference sequence). V gave up 3 bases and J gave up 4 bases, with 9 bases separating them. The CDR3 covers 13 residues. The CDR3 here is CASSISRAYGYTF. Here the CDR3 DNA reads TGTGCCAGTAGTATCTCCCGAGCCTATGGCTACACCTTC.

The chain employs TRBV2 and TRBJ2-5; maybe TRBD2 (6 bases). Trimming left V 6 bases short and J 5 bases short, with 13 bases between. CDR3 length equals 13 residues. Germline CDR1 and CDR2: SNHLY and FYNNEI. CDR3 sequence: CASRGPGGETQYF. In DNA form, the CDR3 reads TGTGCCAGCAGGGGACCTGGGGGGGAGACCCAGTACTTC.

A single count supports this clone. This chain uses TRBV27 with TRBJ2-1; no reliable D call. V dropped 6 bases and J dropped 3 bases, with 6 bases sitting between them. The germline gives CDR1 MNHEY, CDR2 SMNVEV (reference sequence). There are 12 residues in the CDR3. The CDR3 protein is CASSPNYNEQFF. Here the CDR3 DNA reads TGTGCCAGCAGCCCCAACTACAATGAGCAGTTCTTC.

The chain uses TRBV2 and TRBJ2-1; the match to TRBD1 covers 10 bases. J lost 10 bases, V lost 8 bases, and 11 bases had no gene match. Looked up from germline, CDR1 is SNHLY and CDR2 is FYNNEI. This CDR3 is built from 14 residues. The DNA for the CDR3 is TGTGCCAGCTGTTGGACAGGGGGACCAGCGGAGCAGTTCTTC. Residues: CASCWTGGPAEQFF.

The rearrangement uses TRBV16 and TRBJ2-5, with TRBD1 matching over 10 bases. The CDR3 runs 14 residues. Looked up from germline, CDR1 is KGHSY and CDR2 is FQNENV. V was clipped by 2 bases and J by 4 bases; unmatched bases: 1. CDR3 sequence reads: CASSQRTGGETQYF. Written as DNA, the CDR3 is TGTGCCAGCAGCCAAAGGACAGGGGGAGAGACCCAGTACTTC.

This chain joins TRBV28 and TRBJ2-7, with D possibly TRBD1 on 6 matching bases. This CDR3 has 11 residues. Germline loops: CDR1 MDHEN, CDR2 SYDVKM. V was shortened by 11 bases and J by 6 bases, with 14 bases between the two germline ends. This CDR3 is CAAQGLLEQYF. CDR3 nucleotide sequence: TGTGCCGCGCAGGGGTTGCTCGAGCAGTACTTC.

The rearrangement links TRBV5-4 to TRBJ1-2, with a weak D call TRBD1 (5 bases). CDR1 SGHNT and CDR2 YYREEE come from the germline V gene (reference sequence). V was trimmed by 4 bases and J by 8 bases, leaving 15 bases between them. This CDR3 has 13 residues. The CDR3: CASSRDSMGGYTF. The CDR3 DNA follows: TGTGCCAGCAGCCGGGACTCCATGGGGGGCTACACCTTC.

The chain links TRBV28 to TRBJ1-1; D is possibly TRBD1 (6 bases). This CDR3 is 17 amino acids long. The V and J ends lost 3 bases and 3 bases respectively, with 20 bases between them. Germline V gene data show CDR1 as MDHEN and CDR2 as SYDVKM. The CDR3 bases are TGTGCCAGCAGTTTGTCCGCTGGTCGCAGGGGTTACACTGAAGCTTTCTTT. Protein: CASSLSAGRRGYTEAFF.